These 18 T cell receptor beta chains were sequenced from one sample in a study of cytomegalovirus exposure and HLA in healthy donors. Here immunoSEQ multiplex PCR was the method, and the copy in TCRdb shows in-frame clones only, minus some. The sample gives roughly 220,000 clones, approximately 80% of which show up once; about 14% is in the top ten. The sequenced material came from PBMCs. The origin of the receptors is a woman in her 30s in good health and CMV-seropositive.

This clone was detected only once. This chain connects TRBV19 to TRBJ2-3; 7 nucleotides match TRBD2. The germline CDR1 and CDR2 sequences are LNHDA and SQIVND (reference sequence). The CDR3 has 15 amino acids. J gave up 2 bases and V 3 bases, and 5 bases lay outside the gene matches. The CDR3, as DNA: TGTGCCAGTAGTATTGGGCGGGGGAACACAGATACGCAGTATTTT. It is translated as CASSIGRGNTDTQYF.

This clone was detected a few times. This sequence joins TRBV19 and TRBJ1-2, with D unclear. Germline CDR1 LNHDA, CDR2 SQIVND (reference sequence). This CDR3 spans 13 amino acids. With 0 bases removed from V and 7 bases from J, the gap between germline ends came to 9 bases. The CDR3 is CASSIDGKGGYTF. Here the CDR3 DNA reads TGTGCCAGTAGTATAGACGGGAAAGGTGGCTACACCTTC.

The chain links TRBV7-9 to TRBJ1-2; D may be TRBD1 (5 bases). V shed 5 bases and J shed 2 bases, with 15 bases lying between them. Germline loops: CDR1 SEHNR, CDR2 FQNEAQ (reference sequence). This CDR3 is built from 15 residues. The CDR3 loop reads CASSRERGINYGYTF. CDR3 coding DNA: TGTGCCAGCAGCCGCGAGAGGGGAATCAACTATGGCTACACCTTC.

This clone has a single count. This chain joins TRBV15 and TRBJ2-7; 8 bases are shared with TRBD2. Trimming removed 9 bases from V and 4 bases from J; junction bases left unmatched: 2. The CDR3 consists of 11 residues. The germline V gene encodes CDR1 LNHNV and CDR2 YYDKDF (reference sequence). The CDR3: CATSGGYEQYF. For the CDR3, the DNA is TGTGCCACAAGCGGGGGATACGAGCAGTACTTC.

The CDR3 DNA sequence: TGTGCCAGCAGCCTAAGTTTCCCGGACAGGGTCTATGGCTACACCTTC. Its translation: CASSLSFPDRVYGYTF. The genes are TRBV14 and TRBJ1-2, with TRBD1 matching 8 bases. After removal of 4 bases from V and 4 bases from J, the junction contained 11 bases not matched to a gene. This CDR3 has 16 amino acids. From germline, CDR1 is SGHDN and CDR2 FVKESK.

This chain uses TRBV18 with TRBJ1-1; D is unresolved. V lost 1 base and J 7 bases, leaving 10 bases between the germline ends. Germline V CDR1 and CDR2: KGHSH, LQKENI. The CDR3 consists of 13 residues. The CDR3 DNA is TGTGCCAGCTCACCACATCCGATGGATGAAGCTTTCTTT. It translates to CASSPHPMDEAFF.

V and J are TRBV4-2 and TRBJ2-5, with 7 nucleotides matching TRBD1. The CDR3 contains 15 residues. Germline assignment: CDR1 LGHNA and CDR2 YNFKEQ. Germline trimming cut 4 bases from V and 0 bases from J; bases unmatched to any gene: 5. The CDR3 DNA sequence: TGTGCCAGCAGCCCGGGACAGCCTAACCAAGAGACCCAGTACTTC. Its translation is CASSPGQPNQETQYF.

The rearrangement links TRBV2 to TRBJ2-7, with a tentative D call TRBD1 (5 bases). The CDR3 loop spans 16 amino acids. With 6 bases removed from V and 2 bases from J, the gap between germline ends came to 20 bases. The germline V gene has CDR1 SNHLY and CDR2 FYNNEI. CDR3 loop: CASRGPGRPVPYEQYF. DNA of the CDR3: TGTGCCAGCAGGGGGCCAGGTCGACCAGTCCCCTACGAGCAGTACTTC.

The CDR3 DNA reads TGTGCCAGCAGTGTCACGGGGGTAGGGGTGGAGCAGTACTTC. It encodes CASSVTGVGVEQYF. This rearrangement joins TRBV2 to TRBJ2-7; maybe TRBD2 (6 bases). The length of the CDR3 is 14 residues. Germline-derived CDR1 and CDR2 are SNHLY and FYNNEI. Trimming pared 4 bases from V and 7 bases from J, leaving 17 bases between.

The genes are TRBV10-1 and TRBJ2-7; a possible D gene is TRBD2 (5 bases). The CDR3 is 13 amino acids. The V gene lost 4 bases and the J gene lost 4 bases, with 11 bases spanning the gap. The germline V gene encodes CDR1 WNHNN and CDR2 SYGVQD (reference sequence). The CDR3: CASSGGRLYEQYF. Written as DNA, the CDR3 is TGCGCCAGCAGTGGAGGCAGACTATACGAGCAGTACTTC.

The V gene is TRBV2, the J gene TRBJ2-7; D not resolved. Germline CDR1 SNHLY, CDR2 FYNNEI. Deletions cut 4 bases from V and 6 bases from J, with 4 bases between. The CDR3 length is 10 residues. The CDR3, as DNA: TGTGCCAGCAGTGGAGGCGAGCAGTACTTC. As protein: CASSGGEQYF.

CDR3 nucleotide sequence: TGTGCCAGCAGTCCCCAGAGAGGAGGGTACGAGCAGTACTTC. Its translation: CASSPQRGGYEQYF. The chain is built from TRBV6-5 and TRBJ2-7; D perhaps matches TRBD2 (6 bases). Trimming took off 5 bases at V and 4 bases at J, with 15 bases between the two ends. The CDR3 sequence is 14 residues long. CDR1 is MNHEY and CDR2 is SVGAGI in the germline V gene.

The rearrangement links TRBV7-2 to TRBJ2-7; 11 positions agree with TRBD2. The CDR3 covers 15 residues. The trim removed 7 bases at V and 2 bases at J, leaving 7 bases unmatched. Germline-derived CDR1 and CDR2 are SGHTA and FQGNSA. CDR3 DNA sequence: TGTGCCAGCACCCCCGGGACTAGCGGTACCTACGAGCAGTACTTC. Translation: CASTPGTSGTYEQYF.

This rearrangement joins TRBV6-5 to TRBJ1-3; D is unclear. V lost 0 bases to trimming and J lost 3 bases, with 9 bases between them. Germline V CDR1 and CDR2: MNHEY, SVGAGI. CDR3 size: 15 residues. This CDR3 reads CASSYSSTVGNTIYF. CDR3 nucleotide sequence: TGTGCCAGCAGTTACTCGTCCACAGTTGGAAACACCATATATTTT.

This rearrangement joins TRBV6-6 to TRBJ1-1; 7 bases are shared with TRBD1. Germline CDR1 and CDR2: MNHNY and SVGAGI (reference sequence). This CDR3 region has 15 residues. V gave up 8 bases and J gave up 5 bases; unmatched junction bases: 14. DNA of the CDR3: TGTGCCAGCCATGGGACAGCCGAACTTGGGACTGAAGCTTTCTTT. Translating gives CASHGTAELGTEAFF.

The chain recombines TRBV9 with TRBJ2-2, with 10 bases lining up with TRBD2. Trimming at V came to 1 base and at J to 1 base, leaving 4 bases not matched to a gene. The CDR3 loop spans 17 amino acids. Germline V gene lookup returns CDR1 SGDLS and CDR2 YYNGEE. CDR3 bases: TGTGCCAGCAGCGTACGTACTAGCGGGATGAACACCGGGGAGCTGTTTTTT. Protein product: CASSVRTSGMNTGELFF. The whole variable domain, filled in from reference TRBV9 and TRBJ2-2, reads DSGVTQTPKHLITATGQRVTLRCSPRSGDLSVYWYQQSLDQGLQFLIQYYNGEERAKGNILERFSAQQFPDLHSELNLSSLELGDSALYFCASSVRTSGMNTGELFFGEGSRLTVL.

Remarks on this clone: An end of the junction does not agree with germline; a read error may underlie this. The CDR3 nucleotides read TGTGCCACCAGCCGAGATTCTGAAAAACTGTTTTTT. Its translation: CATSRDSEKLFF. The gene calls are TRBV15 and TRBJ1-4; D unresolved. The CDR3 has 12 residues. The germline CDR1 and CDR2 sequences are LNHNV and YYDKDF (reference sequence). Full variable domain (outside the CDR3, taken from reference TRBV15 and TRBJ1-4): DAMVIQNPRYQVTQFGKPVTLSCSQTLNHNVMYWYQQKSSQAPKLLFHYYDKDFNNEADTPDNFQSRRPNTSFCFLDIRSPGLGDTAMYLCATSRDSEKLFFGSGTQLSVL.

This clone was found once. The CDR3 loop reads CASGPWEETQYF. The CDR3 region has the DNA TGTGCCAGCGGCCCCTGGGAGGAGACCCAGTACTTC. The rearrangement uses TRBV7-9 and TRBJ2-5; a possible D gene is TRBD2 (5 bases). CDR3 length: 12 amino acids. The V gene's germline CDR1 is SEHNR and CDR2 FQNEAQ (reference sequence). V was pared by 8 bases and J by 5 bases, with 12 bases between.